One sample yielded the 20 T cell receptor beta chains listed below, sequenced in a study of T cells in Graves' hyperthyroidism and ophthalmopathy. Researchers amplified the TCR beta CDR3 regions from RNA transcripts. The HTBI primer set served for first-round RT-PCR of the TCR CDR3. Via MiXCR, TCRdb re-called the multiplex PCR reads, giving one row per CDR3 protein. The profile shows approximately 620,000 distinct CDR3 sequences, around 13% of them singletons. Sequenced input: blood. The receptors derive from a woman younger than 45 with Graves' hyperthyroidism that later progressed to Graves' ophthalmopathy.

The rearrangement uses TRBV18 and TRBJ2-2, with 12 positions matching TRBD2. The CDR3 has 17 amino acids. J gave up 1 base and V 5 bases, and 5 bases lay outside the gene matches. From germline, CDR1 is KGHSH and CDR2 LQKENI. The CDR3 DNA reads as TGTGCCAGCTCAACCATGGGACTAGCGGGGAACACCGGGGAGCTGTTTTTT. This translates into CASSTMGLAGNTGELFF.

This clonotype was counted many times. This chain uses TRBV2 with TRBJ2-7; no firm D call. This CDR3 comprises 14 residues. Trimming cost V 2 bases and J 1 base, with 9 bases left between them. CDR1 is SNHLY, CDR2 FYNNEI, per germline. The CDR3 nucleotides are TGTGCCAGCAGTGAACGGAGTAGGTCCTACGAGCAGTACTTC. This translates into CASSERSRSYEQYF.

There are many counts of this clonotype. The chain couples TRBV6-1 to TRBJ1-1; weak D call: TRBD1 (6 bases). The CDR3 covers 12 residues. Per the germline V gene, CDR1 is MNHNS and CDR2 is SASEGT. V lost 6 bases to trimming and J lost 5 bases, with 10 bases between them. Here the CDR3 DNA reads TGTGCCAGCAGCCGCCAGGGGACTGAAGCTTTCTTT. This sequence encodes CASSRQGTEAFF.

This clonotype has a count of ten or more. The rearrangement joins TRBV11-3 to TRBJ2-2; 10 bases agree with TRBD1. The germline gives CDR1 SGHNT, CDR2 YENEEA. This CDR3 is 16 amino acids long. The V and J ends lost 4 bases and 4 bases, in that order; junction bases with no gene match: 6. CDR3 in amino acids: CASSSLGQGFTGELFF. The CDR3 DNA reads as TGTGCCAGCAGCTCCCTGGGACAGGGGTTCACCGGGGAGCTGTTTTTT.

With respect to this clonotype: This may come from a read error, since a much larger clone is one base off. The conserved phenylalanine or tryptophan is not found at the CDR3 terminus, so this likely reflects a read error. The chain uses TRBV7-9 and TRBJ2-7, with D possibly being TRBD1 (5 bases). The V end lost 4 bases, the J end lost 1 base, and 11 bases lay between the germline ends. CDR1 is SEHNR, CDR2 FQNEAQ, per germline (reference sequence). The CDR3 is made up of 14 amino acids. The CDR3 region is CASSSQDRSYEQYY. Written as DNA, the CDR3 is TGTGCCAGCAGCTCACAGGACCGGTCCTACGAGCAGTACTAC.

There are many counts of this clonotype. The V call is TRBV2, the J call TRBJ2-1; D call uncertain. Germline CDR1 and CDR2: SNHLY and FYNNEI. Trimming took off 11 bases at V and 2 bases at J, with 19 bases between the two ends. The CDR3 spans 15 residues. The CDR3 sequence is CADGTLAGAYNEQFF. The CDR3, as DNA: TGTGCCGACGGAACCCTTGCCGGAGCCTACAATGAGCAGTTCTTC.

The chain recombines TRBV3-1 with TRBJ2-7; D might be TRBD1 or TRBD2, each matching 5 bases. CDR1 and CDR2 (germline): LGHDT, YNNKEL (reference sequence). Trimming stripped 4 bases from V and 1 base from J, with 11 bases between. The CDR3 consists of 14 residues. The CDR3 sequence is CASSLGTPSYEQYF. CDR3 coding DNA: TGTGCCAGCAGCCTTGGGACGCCATCCTACGAGCAGTACTTC.

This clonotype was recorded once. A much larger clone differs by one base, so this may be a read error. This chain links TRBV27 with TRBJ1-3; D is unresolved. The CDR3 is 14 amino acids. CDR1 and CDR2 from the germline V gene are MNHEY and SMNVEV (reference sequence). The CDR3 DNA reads TGTGCCGGCAGTTCAACCGGGACTGGAAACACCATATATTTT. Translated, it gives CAGSSTGTGNTIYF.

The CDR3 nucleotides are TGTGCCAGCAGGGAACTAGCGGGAGGCCTTAGAAACAATGAGCAGTTCTTC. This translates into CASRELAGGLRNNEQFF. The rearrangement joins TRBV6-1 to TRBJ2-1; 12 bases fit TRBD2. This CDR3 has 17 residues. Germline CDR1 MNHNS, CDR2 SASEGT. The ends lost 6 bases at V and 5 bases at J; junction bases unmatched: 11.

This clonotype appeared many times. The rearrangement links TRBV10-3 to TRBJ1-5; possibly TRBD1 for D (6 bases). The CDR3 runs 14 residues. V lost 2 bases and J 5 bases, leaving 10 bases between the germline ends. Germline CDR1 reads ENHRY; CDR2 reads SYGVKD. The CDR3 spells CAISEVAGDQPQHF. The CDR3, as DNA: TGTGCCATCAGTGAGGTGGCAGGGGATCAGCCCCAGCATTTT.

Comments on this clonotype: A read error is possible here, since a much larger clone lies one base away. The CDR3 spells CASSPGNDNKKLFF. The CDR3 nucleotides read TGCGCCAGCAGCCCTGGGAATGATAATAAAAAACTGTTTTTT. The chain is built from TRBV5-1 and TRBJ1-4; D gene uncertain. The CDR3 runs to 14 residues. CDR1 and CDR2 from the germline V gene are SGHRS and YFSETQ.

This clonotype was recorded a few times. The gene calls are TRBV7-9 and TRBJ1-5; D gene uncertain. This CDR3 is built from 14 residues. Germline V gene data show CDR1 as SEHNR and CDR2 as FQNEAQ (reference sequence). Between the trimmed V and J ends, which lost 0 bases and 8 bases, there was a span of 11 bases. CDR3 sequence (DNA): TGTGCCAGCAGCTTAGCTTTCCGCGGGGAGCCCCAGCATTTT. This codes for CASSLAFRGEPQHF.

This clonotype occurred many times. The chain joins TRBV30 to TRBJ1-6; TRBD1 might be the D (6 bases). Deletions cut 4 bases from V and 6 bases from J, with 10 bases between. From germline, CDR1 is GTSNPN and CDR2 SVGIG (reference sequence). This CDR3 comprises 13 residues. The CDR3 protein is CAWTGQINSPLHF. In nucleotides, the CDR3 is TGTGCCTGGACCGGACAGATTAATTCACCCCTCCACTTT. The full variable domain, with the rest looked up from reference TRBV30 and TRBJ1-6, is SQTIHQWPATLVQPVGSPLSLECTVEGTSNPNLYWYRQAAGRGLQLLFYSVGIGQISSEVPQNLSASRPQDRQFILSSKKLLLSDSGFYLCAWTGQINSPLHFGNGTRLTVT.

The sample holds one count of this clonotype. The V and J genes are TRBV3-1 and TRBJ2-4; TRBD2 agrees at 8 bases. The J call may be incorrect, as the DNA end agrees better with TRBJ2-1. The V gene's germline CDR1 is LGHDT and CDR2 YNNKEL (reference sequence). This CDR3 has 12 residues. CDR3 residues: CASSRTSFLQFF. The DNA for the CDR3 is TGTGCCAGCAGCCGGACTAGCTTTCTTCAGTTCTTC.

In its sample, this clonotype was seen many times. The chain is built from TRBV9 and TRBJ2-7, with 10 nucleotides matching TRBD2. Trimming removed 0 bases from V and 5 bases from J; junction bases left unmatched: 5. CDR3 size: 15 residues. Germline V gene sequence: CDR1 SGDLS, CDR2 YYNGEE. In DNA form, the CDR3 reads TGTGCCAGCAGCGTAGCGGGACTAGCGTTGGACGAGCAGTACTTC. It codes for CASSVAGLALDEQYF.

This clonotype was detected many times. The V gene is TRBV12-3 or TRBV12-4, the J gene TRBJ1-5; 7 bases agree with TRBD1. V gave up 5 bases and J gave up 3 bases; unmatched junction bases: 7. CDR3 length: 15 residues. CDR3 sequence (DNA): TGTGCCAGCAGTCTCGACAGGGCCCTCAATCAGCCCCAGCATTTT. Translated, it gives CASSLDRALNQPQHF.

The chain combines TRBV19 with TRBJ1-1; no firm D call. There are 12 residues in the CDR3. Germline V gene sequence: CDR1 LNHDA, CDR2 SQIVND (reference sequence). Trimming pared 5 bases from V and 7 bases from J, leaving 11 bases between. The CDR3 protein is CASSPQGIEAFF. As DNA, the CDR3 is TGTGCCAGTAGTCCACAAGGAATTGAAGCTTTCTTT.

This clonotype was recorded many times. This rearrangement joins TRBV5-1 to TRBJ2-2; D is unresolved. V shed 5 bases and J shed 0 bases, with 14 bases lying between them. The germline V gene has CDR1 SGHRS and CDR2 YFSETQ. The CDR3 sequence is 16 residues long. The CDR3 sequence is CASRSPEGPNTGELFF. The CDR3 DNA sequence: TGCGCCAGCAGATCCCCCGAAGGGCCGAACACCGGGGAGCTGTTTTTT.

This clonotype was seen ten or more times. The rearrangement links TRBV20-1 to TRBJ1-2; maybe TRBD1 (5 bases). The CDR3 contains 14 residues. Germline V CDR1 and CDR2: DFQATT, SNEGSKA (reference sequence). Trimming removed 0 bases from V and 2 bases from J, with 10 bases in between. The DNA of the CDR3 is TGCAGTGCTAGAGATGCCGGGGGGAACTATGGCTACACCTTC. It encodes CSARDAGGNYGYTF.

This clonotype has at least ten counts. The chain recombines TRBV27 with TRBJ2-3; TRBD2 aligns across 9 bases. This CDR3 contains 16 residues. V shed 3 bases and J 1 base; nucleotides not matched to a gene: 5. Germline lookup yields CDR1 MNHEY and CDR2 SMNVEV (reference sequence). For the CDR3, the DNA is TGTGCCAGCAGTTTCGGAGCGGGAGGACGCACAGATACGCAGTATTTT. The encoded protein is CASSFGAGGRTDTQYF.